These T cell receptor beta chains were read from a single sample in a study of blood T cell repertoires in COVID-19. The method was immunoSEQ multiplex PCR; TCRdb's version includes in-frame clones alone and lacks a portion of them. The sample carries tens of thousands of clones, about 88% recorded once. Sequenced input: peripheral blood. The receptors shown here come from a human donor in a cohort sampled during active COVID-19. CDR3s include the opening cysteine and the closing phenylalanine or tryptophan. Each record gives: J gene, V gene, clone size, D gene, CDR3 DNA, CDR3 protein. The D gene is left open where the match is weak. Part of the rows lack a size; the others show once, few, many or a class for expanded clones.

j_gene: TRBJ2-7
v_gene: TRBV30
abundance: once
d_gene: NA
CDR3nt: TGTGCCTGGAGAGGAAGGGGCTCCTACGAGCAGTACTTC
CDR3aa: CAWRGRGSYEQYF

j_gene: TRBJ2-3
v_gene: TRBV7-9
abundance: NA
d_gene: NA
CDR3nt: TGTGCCAGCAGCTTAGTAGCCGGAAGCGTGGATACGCAGTATTTT
CDR3aa: CASSLVAGSVDTQYF

j_gene: TRBJ1-1
v_gene: TRBV27
abundance: NA
d_gene: NA
CDR3nt: TGTGCCAGCGAGCCCGGTGGCGGACAGCAGGAGATGAACACTGAAGCTTTCTTT
CDR3aa: CASEPGGGQQEMNTEAFF

j_gene: TRBJ1-6
v_gene: TRBV30
abundance: NA
d_gene: TRBD1
CDR3nt: TGTGCCTGGACCGGCCCCCTGGGACAGGGGATTTCATATAATTCACCCCTCCACTTT
CDR3aa: CAWTGPLGQGISYNSPLHF

j_gene: TRBJ1-4
v_gene: TRBV25-1
abundance: NA
d_gene: NA
CDR3nt: TGTGCCAGCGCAGGGAAGGGGGGGGAAAAACTGTTTTTT
CDR3aa: CASAGKGGEKLFF

j_gene: TRBJ2-2
v_gene: TRBV10-3
abundance: NA
d_gene: TRBD1
CDR3nt: TGTGCCATCACCGACGGGCAGGGGGACACCGGGGAGCTGTTTTTT
CDR3aa: CAITDGQGDTGELFF

j_gene: TRBJ2-5
v_gene: TRBV6-1
abundance: NA
d_gene: NA
CDR3nt: TGTGCCAGCAGTCAAGGTATGGGAGCCCCACAAGAGACCCAGTACTTC
CDR3aa: CASSQGMGAPQETQYF

j_gene: TRBJ1-6
v_gene: TRBV28
abundance: NA
d_gene: NA
CDR3nt: TGTGCCAGCAACGGGGGATGGGAGAGGTCTTCACCCCTCCACTTT
CDR3aa: CASNGGWERSSPLHF

j_gene: TRBJ2-3
v_gene: TRBV24-1
abundance: NA
d_gene: TRBD1
CDR3nt: TGTGCCACCAGTGACAAGGGACAGAGCACAGATACGCAGTATTTT
CDR3aa: CATSDKGQSTDTQYF

j_gene: TRBJ1-3
v_gene: TRBV7-8
abundance: NA
d_gene: NA
CDR3nt: TGTGCCAGCAGCTTTACGGGGGACGGAAACACCATATATTTT
CDR3aa: CASSFTGDGNTIYF

j_gene: TRBJ2-3
v_gene: TRBV3-1/TRBV3-2
abundance: NA
d_gene: NA
CDR3nt: TGTGCCAGCAGCCAAGACAGGGCTAACACAGATACGCAGTATTTT
CDR3aa: CASSQDRANTDTQYF

j_gene: TRBJ2-3
v_gene: TRBV5-1
abundance: NA
d_gene: NA
CDR3nt: TGCGCCAGCAGCTCCGGGGGTGGGGAACATGCTAGCACAGATACGCAGTATTTT
CDR3aa: CASSSGGGEHASTDTQYF

j_gene: TRBJ1-1
v_gene: TRBV18
abundance: NA
d_gene: NA
CDR3nt: TGTGCCAGCTCACGCGGACAGACTATTACTGAAAGATTCTTT
CDR3aa: CASSRGQTITERFF

j_gene: TRBJ2-7
v_gene: TRBV21-1
abundance: NA
d_gene: NA
CDR3nt: TGTGCCAGCAGGGCCTGGCGGGAGGTTCCCTACGAGCAGTACTTC
CDR3aa: CASRAWREVPYEQYF

j_gene: TRBJ2-2
v_gene: TRBV6-5
abundance: NA
d_gene: TRBD1
CDR3nt: TGTGCCAGCAAACCGGGACAGGGAATCGGGGAGCTGTTTTTT
CDR3aa: CASKPGQGIGELFF

j_gene: TRBJ1-3
v_gene: TRBV30
abundance: NA
d_gene: NA
CDR3nt: TGTGCCTGGGAGTCACAGGCTGGAAACACCATATATTTT
CDR3aa: CAWESQAGNTIYF

j_gene: TRBJ1-3
v_gene: TRBV7-6
abundance: NA
d_gene: NA
CDR3nt: TGTGCCAGCAGCCCTAGGGGGTACGGAAACACCATATATTTT
CDR3aa: CASSPRGYGNTIYF

j_gene: TRBJ1-1
v_gene: TRBV7-9
abundance: NA
d_gene: NA
CDR3nt: TGTGCCACCCACCTGGGAGTCACTGAAGCTTTCTTT
CDR3aa: CATHLGVTEAFF

j_gene: TRBJ1-4
v_gene: TRBV12-2
abundance: NA
d_gene: NA
CDR3nt: TGTGCAAGTCGCACTCCCAGGACAGACCCTCAACTGTTTTTT
CDR3aa: CASRTPRTDPQLFF

j_gene: TRBJ1-6
v_gene: TRBV28
abundance: NA
d_gene: NA
CDR3nt: TGTGCCAGCAGTTTACTTGGGCCTTCACCCCTCCACTTT
CDR3aa: CASSLLGPSPLHF

j_gene: TRBJ1-2
v_gene: TRBV19
abundance: NA
d_gene: NA
CDR3nt: TGTGCCAGTAGTTTGGACAAGAACTATGGCTACACCTTC
CDR3aa: CASSLDKNYGYTF

j_gene: TRBJ1-5
v_gene: TRBV4-1
abundance: NA
d_gene: TRBD1
CDR3nt: TGCGCCAGCAGCCAAGACGGACAGGGGGGGAATCAGCCCCAGCATTTT
CDR3aa: CASSQDGQGGNQPQHF

j_gene: TRBJ2-7
v_gene: TRBV2
abundance: once
d_gene: TRBD2
CDR3nt: TGTGCCAGCAGTCTAGCGGGGGACTACTACGAGCAGTACTTC
CDR3aa: CASSLAGDYYEQYF

j_gene: TRBJ1-5
v_gene: TRBV6-5
abundance: NA
d_gene: TRBD1
CDR3nt: TGTGCCAGCAGCCTGACAGGGTATAGCAATCAGCCCCAGCATTTT
CDR3aa: CASSLTGYSNQPQHF

j_gene: TRBJ2-1
v_gene: TRBV5-4
abundance: NA
d_gene: NA
CDR3nt: TGTGCCAGCAGCTCCGTAGGGAGAAGCCCATACAATGAGCAGTTCTTC
CDR3aa: CASSSVGRSPYNEQFF

j_gene: TRBJ2-2
v_gene: TRBV10-3
abundance: NA
d_gene: TRBD1
CDR3nt: TGTGCCATCAGTGGGGACAGGTTAACCGGGGAGCTGTTTTTT
CDR3aa: CAISGDRLTGELFF

j_gene: TRBJ2-1
v_gene: TRBV6-6
abundance: NA
d_gene: NA
CDR3nt: TGTGCCAGCAGCCGCATATTCACCGGGGACAATGAGCAGTTCTTC
CDR3aa: CASSRIFTGDNEQFF

j_gene: TRBJ2-7
v_gene: TRBV3-1/TRBV3-2
abundance: NA
d_gene: NA
CDR3nt: TGTGCCAGCAGCCTCAACAGGGACGGGGAGCAGTACTTC
CDR3aa: CASSLNRDGEQYF

j_gene: TRBJ1-4
v_gene: TRBV5-1
abundance: NA
d_gene: TRBD1
CDR3nt: TGCGCCAGCAGCTTGGCCTCGGGACAGACAGGTGAAAAACTGTTTTTT
CDR3aa: CASSLASGQTGEKLFF

j_gene: TRBJ1-2
v_gene: TRBV19
abundance: NA
d_gene: TRBD1
CDR3nt: TGTGCCAGTAGTACGCCGGGACAGGGGGTTTACTATGGCTACACCTTC
CDR3aa: CASSTPGQGVYYGYTF

j_gene: TRBJ2-6
v_gene: TRBV5-1
abundance: NA
d_gene: NA
CDR3nt: TGCGCCAGCAGCCCCATTGCTGGGGCCAACGTCCTGACTTTC
CDR3aa: CASSPIAGANVLTF

j_gene: TRBJ1-2
v_gene: TRBV3-1/TRBV3-2
abundance: NA
d_gene: TRBD1
CDR3nt: TGTGCCAGCAGCCAAGATCTGACAGGGGAGGCCGGCTACACCTTC
CDR3aa: CASSQDLTGEAGYTF

j_gene: TRBJ2-1
v_gene: TRBV21-1
abundance: NA
d_gene: NA
CDR3nt: TGTGCCAGCAGCAAAGGACAGGGGGCCACCCCCCTCTACAATGAGCAGTTCTTC
CDR3aa: CASSKGQGATPLYNEQFF

j_gene: TRBJ2-2
v_gene: TRBV5-5
abundance: NA
d_gene: TRBD1
CDR3nt: TGTGCCAGCAGCTTGGGGACAGGGCCCGCCGGGGAGCTGTTTTTT
CDR3aa: CASSLGTGPAGELFF